Following are 20 T cell receptor beta chains from one sample sequenced in a study of T cells after yellow fever vaccination. Using its own MiXCR run on the 5' RACE reads, TCRdb lists one record per CDR3 protein. The data contain some 260,000 distinct CDR3 sequences, around 5.2% of them singletons. The specimen was CD4+ T cells sorted from PBMCs, collected on the day of the yellow fever booster vaccination. Source of these receptors: a man between 18 and 29 years old who received the YFV17D yellow fever vaccine.

This clonotype has ten or more counts. V gene TRBV5-1 combines with J gene TRBJ1-6, with D perhaps matching TRBD1 (6 bases). V was trimmed by 4 bases and J by 10 bases, leaving 18 bases between them. Germline loops: CDR1 SGHRS, CDR2 YFSETQ. The CDR3 is 15 residues long. The DNA of the CDR3 is TGCGCCAGCAGCGGGAGCCGCACAGGGAACTCACCCCTCCACTTT. Amino acid sequence: CASSGSRTGNSPLHF. The variable domain in full, with the rest retrieved from reference TRBV5-1 and TRBJ1-6, is KAGVTQTPRYLIKTRGQQVTLSCSPISGHRSVSWYQQTPGQGLQFLFEYFSETQRNKGNFPGRFSGRQFSNSRSEMNVSTLELGDSALYLCASSGSRTGNSPLHFGNGTRLTVT.

There are a few counts of this clonotype. The rearrangement links TRBV11-2 to TRBJ2-1, with TRBD2 identical over 7 bases. CDR1 is SGHAT, CDR2 FQNNGV, per germline. The J segment lost 5 bases and the V segment lost 2 bases, leaving 3 bases of the junction unmatched. The CDR3 contains 14 residues. The CDR3 DNA follows: TGTGCCAGCAGCTTAACCGCGGGGGACAATGAGCAGTTCTTC. Its translation: CASSLTAGDNEQFF.

This clonotype was counted many times. This sequence joins TRBV20-1 and TRBJ2-3; D gene uncertain. The germline CDR1 and CDR2 sequences are DFQATT and SNEGSKA (reference sequence). The CDR3 has 13 amino acids. V lost 5 bases, J lost 0 bases, and 9 bases lay in between. The CDR3: CSAEYSSTDTQYF. CDR3 coding DNA: TGCAGTGCTGAATATTCTAGCACAGATACGCAGTATTTT.

This clonotype was seen at least ten times. The chain carries TRBV10-3 and TRBJ2-7; possibly TRBD2 for D (6 bases). Trimming left V 0 bases short and J 6 bases short, with 9 bases between. This CDR3 is built from 13 residues. The germline V gene encodes CDR1 ENHRY and CDR2 SYGVKD. The DNA for the CDR3 is TGTGCCATCAGTGAGTCTGGGGGAGGCGAGCAGTACGTC. Protein product: CAISESGGGEQYV.

Ten or more counts support this clonotype. The V call is TRBV20-1, the J call TRBJ1-6; D unclear. CDR3 length equals 13 residues. V was clipped by 3 bases and J by 4 bases, with 7 bases between them. The germline gives CDR1 DFQATT, CDR2 SNEGSKA (reference sequence). Here the CDR3 reads CSARRGYNSPLHF. DNA of the CDR3: TGCAGTGCTAGGCGAGGGTATAATTCACCCCTCCACTTT.

This clonotype was counted many times. DNA for the CDR3: TGCGCCAGCAGCTTGACAGGGCAGGGGGTCACTGAAGCTTTCTTT. This gives the protein CASSLTGQGVTEAFF. This sequence joins TRBV5-1 and TRBJ1-1, with 7 bases identical to TRBD1. V lost 1 base, J lost 4 bases, and 7 bases stayed unmatched. This CDR3 comprises 15 residues. CDR1 and CDR2 from the germline V gene are SGHRS and YFSETQ.

This clonotype was seen at least ten times. The chain uses TRBV7-9 and TRBJ1-2; no clear D. The V end was cut by 5 bases, the J end by 8 bases, with 15 bases between. Looked up from germline, CDR1 is SEHNR and CDR2 is FQNEAQ (reference sequence). The CDR3 is made up of 13 amino acids. This CDR3 reads CASSVGRLEGYTF. The CDR3 DNA follows: TGTGCCAGCAGCGTCGGGAGGCTTGAGGGCTACACCTTC.

Many counts were recorded for this clonotype. The chain combines TRBV15 with TRBJ1-1; D ambiguous. V was clipped by 0 bases and J by 10 bases, with 9 bases between them. Germline-derived CDR1 and CDR2 are LNHNV and YYDKDF (reference sequence). The CDR3 consists of 12 residues. The CDR3 bases are TGTGCCACCAGCAGAGATGTCGAGGGAGCTTTCTTT. Encoded protein: CATSRDVEGAFF.

This clonotype was detected ten times or more. J is TRBJ1-2 and V is TRBV25-1; no clear D gene. Germline CDR1 and CDR2: MGHDK and SYGVNS. Trimming removed 4 bases from V and 3 bases from J, with 15 bases in between. There are 15 residues in the CDR3. CDR3 in amino acids: CASSVGGGPYYGYTF. The DNA of the CDR3 is TGTGCCAGCAGTGTCGGAGGCGGGCCGTACTATGGCTACACCTTC.

There are many counts of this clonotype. V is TRBV12-3 or TRBV12-4 and J is TRBJ2-1; either TRBD1 or TRBD2 may fit D (5 bases each). Trimming removed 0 bases at V and 7 bases at J, with 13 bases between. The CDR3 covers 15 residues. The CDR3 bases are TGTGCCAGCAGTTTAGCGTCCGCCTGGGGGAATGAGCAGTTCTTC. Protein: CASSLASAWGNEQFF.

The sample holds a few counts of this clonotype. The chain has TRBV4-3 and TRBJ2-3, with 9 bases aligning to TRBD1. After removal of 0 bases from V and 4 bases from J, the junction contained 11 bases not matched to a gene. The CDR3 has 18 residues. Germline V gene data show CDR1 as LGHNA and CDR2 as YSLEER. CDR3: CASSQDRAGQGFPDTQYF. Here the CDR3 DNA reads TGCGCCAGCAGCCAAGACCGTGCAGGACAGGGGTTCCCAGATACGCAGTATTTT.

The chain is built from TRBV12-3 or TRBV12-4 and TRBJ1-2; no definite D call. This CDR3 contains 13 residues. V lost 3 bases and J 7 bases, leaving 12 bases between the germline ends. The CDR3 sequence: CASSFPGSGGYTF. CDR3 bases: TGTGCCAGCAGTTTTCCGGGGAGCGGTGGCTACACCTTC.

In this sample, this clonotype turned up a few times. This rearrangement joins TRBV12-5 to TRBJ2-2; 8 bases are a match to TRBD1. The CDR3 spans 16 residues. Germline assignment: CDR1 LGHNT and CDR2 FRNRAP. V was pared by 5 bases and J by 7 bases, with 12 bases of the junction left unmatched. In DNA form, the CDR3 reads TGTGCTAGTGGTGGCCCCGGGACAGGCACGAACGGGGAGCTGTTTTTT. Amino acids: CASGGPGTGTNGELFF.

There are many counts of this clonotype. In nucleotides, the CDR3 is TGTGCCAGCAGTACATCCGGGACAGGGAACTATGGCTACACCTTC. This codes for CASSTSGTGNYGYTF. The chain carries TRBV28 and TRBJ1-2, with 9 positions matching TRBD1. Per the germline V gene, CDR1 is MDHEN and CDR2 is SYDVKM. This CDR3 comprises 15 residues. Trimming cost V 5 bases and J 2 bases; bases outside gene matches: 6.

This clonotype was counted only a few times. The V gene is TRBV7-9, the J gene TRBJ2-1, with 10 bases lining up with TRBD1. V shed 4 bases and J 7 bases; nucleotides not matched to a gene: 4. Germline lookup yields CDR1 SEHNR and CDR2 FQNEAQ (reference sequence). The length of the CDR3 is 14 residues. In nucleotides, the CDR3 is TGTGCCAGCAGCTGGACAGGGGGGTCAAATGAGCAGTTCTTC. Translation gives CASSWTGGSNEQFF.

This clonotype turned up a few times. This chain uses TRBV28 with TRBJ2-2; 7 nucleotides align to TRBD2. Germline V lookup: CDR1 MDHEN, CDR2 SYDVKM. CDR3 length: 16 residues. The ends lost 6 bases at V and 0 bases at J; junction bases unmatched: 7. The CDR3 sequence: CASSAQAGANTGELFF. The DNA of the CDR3 is TGTGCCAGCAGCGCTCAGGCGGGGGCGAACACCGGGGAGCTGTTTTTT.

V and J are TRBV7-9 and TRBJ1-2; D is unresolved. The germline gives CDR1 SEHNR, CDR2 FQNEAQ (reference sequence). The V end lost 1 base, the J end lost 2 bases, and 11 bases lay between the germline ends. The CDR3 sequence is 15 residues long. The CDR3 loop reads CASSLERHRNYGYTF. The CDR3, as DNA: TGTGCCAGCAGCTTAGAGCGGCACCGCAACTATGGCTACACCTTC.

In its sample, this clonotype was seen a few times. The CDR3 nucleotides read TGTGCCAGCAGTTCACCTTCGACAGGGAAGGGTTCCGGGGAGCTGTTTTTT. This sequence encodes CASSSPSTGKGSGELFF. The chain recombines TRBV6-2 or TRBV6-3 with TRBJ2-2, with 7 bases fitting TRBD1. The J segment lost 6 bases and the V segment lost 4 bases, leaving 14 bases of the junction unmatched. The CDR3 sequence is 17 residues long. Germline V CDR1 and CDR2: MNHEY, SVGEGT.

This clonotype has ten or more counts. The genes are TRBV4-1 and TRBJ1-3; tentatively, D is TRBD1 (5 bases). Germline V CDR1 and CDR2: MGHRA, YSYEKL. V lost 0 bases and J 1 base, leaving 13 bases between the germline ends. CDR3 length: 17 amino acids. CDR3 DNA sequence: TGCGCCAGCAGCCAAGATCCTCCTGGGGGATCTGGAAACACCATATATTTT. Translation: CASSQDPPGGSGNTIYF.

This clonotype was counted only a few times. CDR3 nucleotide sequence: TGTGCCAGCAGCGCCCGAAGGTCGACAGCGAATGAAGCTTTCTTT. Its translation: CASSARRSTANEAFF. V and J are TRBV9 and TRBJ1-1, with a weak D call TRBD1 (5 bases). The CDR3 is 15 residues long. Germline assignment: CDR1 SGDLS and CDR2 YYNGEE. V was pared by 3 bases and J by 7 bases, with 19 bases between.